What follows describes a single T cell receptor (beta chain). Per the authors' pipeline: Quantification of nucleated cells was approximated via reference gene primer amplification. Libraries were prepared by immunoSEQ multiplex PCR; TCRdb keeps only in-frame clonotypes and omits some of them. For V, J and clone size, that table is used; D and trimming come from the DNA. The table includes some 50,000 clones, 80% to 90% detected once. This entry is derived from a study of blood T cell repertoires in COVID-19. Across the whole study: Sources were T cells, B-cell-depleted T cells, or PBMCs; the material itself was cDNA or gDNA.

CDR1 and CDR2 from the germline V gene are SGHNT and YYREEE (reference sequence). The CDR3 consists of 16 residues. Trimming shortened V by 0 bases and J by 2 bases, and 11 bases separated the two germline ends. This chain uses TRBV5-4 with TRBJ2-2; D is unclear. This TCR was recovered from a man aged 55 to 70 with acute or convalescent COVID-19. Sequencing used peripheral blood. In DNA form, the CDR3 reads TGTGCCAGCAGCTTGGGAGGCGGTAAAAACACCGGGGAGCTGTTTTTT. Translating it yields CASSLGGGKNTGELFF.